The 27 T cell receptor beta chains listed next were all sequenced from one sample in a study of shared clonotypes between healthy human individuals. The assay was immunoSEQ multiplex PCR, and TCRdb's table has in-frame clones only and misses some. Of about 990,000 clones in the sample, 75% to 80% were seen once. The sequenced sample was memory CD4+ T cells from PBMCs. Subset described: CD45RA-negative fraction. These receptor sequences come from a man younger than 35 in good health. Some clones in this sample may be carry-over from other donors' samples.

The CDR3 region is CASSQKRTGEETQYF. CDR3 DNA: TGCGCCAGCAGTCAAAAGCGGACAGGGGAAGAGACCCAGTACTTC. V and J are TRBV23-1 and TRBJ2-5; 9 positions agree with TRBD1. TRBV23-1 is an ORF, and what it does is uncertain. This CDR3 is 15 amino acids long. With 2 bases clipped from V and 3 bases from J, the junction kept 4 bases outside the gene matches.

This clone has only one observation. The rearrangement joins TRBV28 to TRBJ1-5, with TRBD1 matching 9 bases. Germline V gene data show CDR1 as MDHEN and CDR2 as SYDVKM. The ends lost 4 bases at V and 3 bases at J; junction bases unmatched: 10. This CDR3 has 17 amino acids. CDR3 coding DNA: TGTGCCAGCAGTTACCTTCGACAGGGGGAGGCCAATCAGCCCCAGCATTTT. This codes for CASSYLRQGEANQPQHF.

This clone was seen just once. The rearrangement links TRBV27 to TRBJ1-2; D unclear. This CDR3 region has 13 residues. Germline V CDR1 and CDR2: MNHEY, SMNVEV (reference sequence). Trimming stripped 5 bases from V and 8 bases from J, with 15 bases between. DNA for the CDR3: TGTGCCAGCAGTCTCCGCGGGTGGGAGGGCTACACCTTC. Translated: CASSLRGWEGYTF.

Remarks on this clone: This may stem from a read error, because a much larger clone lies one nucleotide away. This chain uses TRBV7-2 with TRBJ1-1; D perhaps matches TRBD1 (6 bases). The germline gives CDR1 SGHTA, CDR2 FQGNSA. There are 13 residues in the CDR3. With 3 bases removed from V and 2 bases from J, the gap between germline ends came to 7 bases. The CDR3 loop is CASSLGANTEAFF. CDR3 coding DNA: TGTGCCAGCAGCTTGGGGGCCAACACTGAAGCTTTCTTT.

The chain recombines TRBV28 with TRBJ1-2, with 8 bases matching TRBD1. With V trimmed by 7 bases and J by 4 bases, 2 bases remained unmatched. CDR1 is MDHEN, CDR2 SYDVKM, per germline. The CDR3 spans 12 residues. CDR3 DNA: TGTGCCAGCACCAGGGGGCTCTATGGCTACACCTTC. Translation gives CASTRGLYGYTF.

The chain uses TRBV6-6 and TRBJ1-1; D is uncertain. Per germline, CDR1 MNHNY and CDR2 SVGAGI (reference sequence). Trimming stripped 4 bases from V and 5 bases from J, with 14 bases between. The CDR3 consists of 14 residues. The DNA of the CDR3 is TGTGCCAGCAGTTCGACATTCGTTAAGACTGAAGCTTTCTTT. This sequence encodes CASSSTFVKTEAFF.

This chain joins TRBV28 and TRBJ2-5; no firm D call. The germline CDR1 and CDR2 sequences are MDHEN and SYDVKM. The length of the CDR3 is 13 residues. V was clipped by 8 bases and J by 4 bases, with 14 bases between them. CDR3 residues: CASGQDLPETQYF. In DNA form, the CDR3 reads TGTGCCAGCGGGCAGGACCTCCCAGAGACCCAGTACTTC.

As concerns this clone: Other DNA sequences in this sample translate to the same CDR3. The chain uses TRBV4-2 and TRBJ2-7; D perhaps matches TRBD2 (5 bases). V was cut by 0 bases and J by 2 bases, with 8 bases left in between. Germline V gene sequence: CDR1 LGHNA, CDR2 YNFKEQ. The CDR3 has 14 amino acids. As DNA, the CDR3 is TGTGCCAGCAGCCAAGATGAGGGAGCCTACGAGCAGTACTTC. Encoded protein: CASSQDEGAYEQYF.

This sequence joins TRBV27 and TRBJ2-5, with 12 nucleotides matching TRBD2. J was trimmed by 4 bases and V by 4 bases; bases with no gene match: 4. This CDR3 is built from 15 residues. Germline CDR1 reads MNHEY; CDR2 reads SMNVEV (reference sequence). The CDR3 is CASSSLLAGGETQYF. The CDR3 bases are TGTGCCAGCAGTTCCTTACTAGCGGGAGGAGAGACCCAGTACTTC.

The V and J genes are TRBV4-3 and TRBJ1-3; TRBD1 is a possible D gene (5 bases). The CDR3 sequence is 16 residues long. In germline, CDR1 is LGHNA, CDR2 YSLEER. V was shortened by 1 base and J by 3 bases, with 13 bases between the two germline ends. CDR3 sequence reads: CASSQVSGLFGNTIYF. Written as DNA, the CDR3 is TGCGCCAGCAGCCAAGTTTCGGGGCTCTTTGGAAACACCATATATTTT.

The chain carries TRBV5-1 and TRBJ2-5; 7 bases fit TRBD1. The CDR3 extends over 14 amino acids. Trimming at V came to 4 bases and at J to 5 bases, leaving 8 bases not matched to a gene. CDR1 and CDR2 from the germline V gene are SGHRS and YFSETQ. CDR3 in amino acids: CASSTKGGGETQYF. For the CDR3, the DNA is TGCGCCAGCAGCACTAAAGGGGGCGGCGAGACCCAGTACTTC.

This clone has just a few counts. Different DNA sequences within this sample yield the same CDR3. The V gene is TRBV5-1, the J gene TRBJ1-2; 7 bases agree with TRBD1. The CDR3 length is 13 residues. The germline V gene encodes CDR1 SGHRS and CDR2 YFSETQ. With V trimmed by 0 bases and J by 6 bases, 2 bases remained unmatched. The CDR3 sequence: CASSLGQGDGYTF. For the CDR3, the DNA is TGCGCCAGCAGCTTGGGACAGGGTGATGGCTACACCTTC.

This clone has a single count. The CDR3 bases are TGTGCCAGCAGCACTGGACTAGCGGGAGAGGAGACCCAGTACTTC. Amino acid sequence: CASSTGLAGEETQYF. The chain uses TRBV11-3 and TRBJ2-5; 13 bases are shared with TRBD2. V was pared by 5 bases and J by 5 bases, with 5 bases of the junction left unmatched. There are 15 residues in the CDR3. The germline gives CDR1 SGHNT, CDR2 YENEEA.

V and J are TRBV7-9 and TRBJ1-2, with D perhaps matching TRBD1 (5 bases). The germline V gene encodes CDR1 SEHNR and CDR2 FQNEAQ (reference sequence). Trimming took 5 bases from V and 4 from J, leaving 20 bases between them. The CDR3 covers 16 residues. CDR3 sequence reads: CASSPVRQSGGYGYTF. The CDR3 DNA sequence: TGTGCCAGCAGCCCCGTAAGACAGTCTGGTGGCTATGGCTACACCTTC.

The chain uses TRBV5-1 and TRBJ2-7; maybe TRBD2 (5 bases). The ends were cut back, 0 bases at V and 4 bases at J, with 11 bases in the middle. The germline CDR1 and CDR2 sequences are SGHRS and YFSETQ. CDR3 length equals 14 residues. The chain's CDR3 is CASSLDGEWYEQYF. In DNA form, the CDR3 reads TGCGCCAGCAGCTTGGACGGGGAGTGGTACGAGCAGTACTTC.

The CDR3 DNA is TGTGCCAGCAGTGAATCAATGCTAGAAGAGACCCAGTACTTC. Translation gives CASSESMLEETQYF. The genes are TRBV2 and TRBJ2-5; D gene unclear. Trimming pared 2 bases from V and 3 bases from J, leaving 10 bases between. This CDR3 has 14 amino acids. Germline V gene data show CDR1 as SNHLY and CDR2 as FYNNEI.

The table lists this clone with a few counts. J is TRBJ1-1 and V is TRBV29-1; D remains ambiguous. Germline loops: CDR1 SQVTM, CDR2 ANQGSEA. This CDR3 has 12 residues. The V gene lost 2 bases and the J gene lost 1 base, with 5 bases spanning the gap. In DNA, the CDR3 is TGCAGCGTTGAATCACGGAACACTGAAGCTTTCTTT. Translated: CSVESRNTEAFF.

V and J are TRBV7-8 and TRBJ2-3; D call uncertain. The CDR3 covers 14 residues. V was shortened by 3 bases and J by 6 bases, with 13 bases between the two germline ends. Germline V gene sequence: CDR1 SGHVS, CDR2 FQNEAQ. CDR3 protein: CASSLGRIGDTQYF. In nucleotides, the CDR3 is TGTGCCAGCAGCTTGGGCAGGATTGGGGATACGCAGTATTTT.

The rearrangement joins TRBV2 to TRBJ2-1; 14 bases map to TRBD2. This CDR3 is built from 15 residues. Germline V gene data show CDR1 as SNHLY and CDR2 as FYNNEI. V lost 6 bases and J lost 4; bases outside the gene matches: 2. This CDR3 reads CASRRTSGGYNEQFF. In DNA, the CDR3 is TGTGCCAGCAGACGGACTAGCGGGGGGTACAATGAGCAGTTCTTC.

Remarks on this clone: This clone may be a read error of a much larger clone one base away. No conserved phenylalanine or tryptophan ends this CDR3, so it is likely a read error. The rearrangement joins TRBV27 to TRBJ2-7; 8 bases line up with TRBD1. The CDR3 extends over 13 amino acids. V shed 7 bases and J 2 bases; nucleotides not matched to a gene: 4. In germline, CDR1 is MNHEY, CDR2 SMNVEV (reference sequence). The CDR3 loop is CASKGQDTYEQYL. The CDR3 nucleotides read TGTGCCAGCAAGGGACAGGACACCTACGAGCAGTACCTC.

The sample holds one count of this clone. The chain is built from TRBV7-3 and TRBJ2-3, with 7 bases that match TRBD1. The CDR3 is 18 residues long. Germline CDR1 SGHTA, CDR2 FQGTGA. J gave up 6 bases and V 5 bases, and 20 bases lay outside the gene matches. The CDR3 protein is CASSPKVSTGIGSDTQYF. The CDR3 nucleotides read TGTGCCAGCAGCCCCAAGGTCTCGACAGGGATCGGGTCCGATACGCAGTATTTT. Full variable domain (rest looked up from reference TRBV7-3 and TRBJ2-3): GAGVSQTPSNKVTEKGKYVELRCDPISGHTALYWYRQSLGQGPEFLIYFQGTGAADDSGLPNDRFFAVRPEGSVSTLKIQRTERGDSAVYLCASSPKVSTGIGSDTQYFGPGTRLTVL.

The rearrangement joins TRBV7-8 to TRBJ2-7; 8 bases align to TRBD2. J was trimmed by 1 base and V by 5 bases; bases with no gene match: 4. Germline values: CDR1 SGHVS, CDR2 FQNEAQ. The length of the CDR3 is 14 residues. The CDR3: CASSRREDSYEQYF. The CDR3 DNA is TGTGCCAGCAGCCGGCGGGAGGATTCCTACGAGCAGTACTTC.

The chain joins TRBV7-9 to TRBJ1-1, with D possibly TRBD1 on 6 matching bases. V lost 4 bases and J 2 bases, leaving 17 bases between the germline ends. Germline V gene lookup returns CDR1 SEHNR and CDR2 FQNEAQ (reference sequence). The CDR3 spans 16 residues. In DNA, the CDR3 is TGTGCCAGCAGCTCCCCCCCAGGACAGTCCAACACTGAAGCTTTCTTT. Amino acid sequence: CASSSPPGQSNTEAFF.

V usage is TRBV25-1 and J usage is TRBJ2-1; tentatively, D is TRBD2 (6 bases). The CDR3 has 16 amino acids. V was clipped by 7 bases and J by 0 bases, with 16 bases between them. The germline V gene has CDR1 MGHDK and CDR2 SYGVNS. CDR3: CASTERGRSSYNEQFF. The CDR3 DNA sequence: TGTGCCAGCACCGAACGGGGGAGGAGCTCCTACAATGAGCAGTTCTTC.

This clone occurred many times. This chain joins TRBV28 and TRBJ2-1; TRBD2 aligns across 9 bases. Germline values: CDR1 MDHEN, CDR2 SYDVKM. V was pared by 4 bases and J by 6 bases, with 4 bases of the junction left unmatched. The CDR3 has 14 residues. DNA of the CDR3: TGTGCCAGCAGTTCCGAGACTAGCGGCAATGAGCAGTTCTTC. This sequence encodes CASSSETSGNEQFF.

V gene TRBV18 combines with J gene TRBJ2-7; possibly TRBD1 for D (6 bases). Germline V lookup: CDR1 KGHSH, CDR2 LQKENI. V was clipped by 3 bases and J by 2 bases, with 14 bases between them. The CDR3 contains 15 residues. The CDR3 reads CASSPPGHTTYEQYF. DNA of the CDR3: TGTGCCAGCTCACCGCCGGGACACACCACCTACGAGCAGTACTTC.

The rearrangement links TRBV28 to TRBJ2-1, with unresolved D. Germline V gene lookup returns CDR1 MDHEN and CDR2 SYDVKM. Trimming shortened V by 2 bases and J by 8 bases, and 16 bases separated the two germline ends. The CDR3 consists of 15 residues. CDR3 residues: CASSLRPGPYHEQFF. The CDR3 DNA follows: TGTGCCAGCAGTTTACGGCCCGGGCCTTATCATGAGCAGTTCTTC.